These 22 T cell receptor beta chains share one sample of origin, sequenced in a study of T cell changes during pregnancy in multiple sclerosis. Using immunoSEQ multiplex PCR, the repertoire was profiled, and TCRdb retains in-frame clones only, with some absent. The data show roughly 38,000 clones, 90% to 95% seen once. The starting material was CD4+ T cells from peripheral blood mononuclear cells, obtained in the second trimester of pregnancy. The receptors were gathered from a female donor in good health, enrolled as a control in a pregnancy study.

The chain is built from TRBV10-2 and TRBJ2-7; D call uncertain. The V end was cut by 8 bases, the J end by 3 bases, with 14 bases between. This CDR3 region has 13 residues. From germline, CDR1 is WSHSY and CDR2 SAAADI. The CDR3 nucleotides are TGCGCCAGCCAGGCAGGATTTAACTACGAGCAGTACTTC. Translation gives CASQAGFNYEQYF.

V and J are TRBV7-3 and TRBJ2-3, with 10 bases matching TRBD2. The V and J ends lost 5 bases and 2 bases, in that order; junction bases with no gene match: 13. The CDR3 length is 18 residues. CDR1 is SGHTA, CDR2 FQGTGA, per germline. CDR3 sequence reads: CASSRQQVSGGTTDTQYF. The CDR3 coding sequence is TGTGCCAGCAGCCGTCAACAGGTTAGCGGGGGGACCACAGATACGCAGTATTTT.

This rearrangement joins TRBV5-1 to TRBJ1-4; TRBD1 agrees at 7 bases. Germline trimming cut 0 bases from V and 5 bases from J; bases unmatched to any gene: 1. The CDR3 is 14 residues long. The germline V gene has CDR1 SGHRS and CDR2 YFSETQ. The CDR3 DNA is TGCGCCAGCAGCTTGGGGACAGGCAATGAAAAACTGTTTTTT. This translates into CASSLGTGNEKLFF.

The CDR3 protein is CASSLNGGAASEQYF. CDR3 DNA: TGCGCCAGCAGCTTGAACGGGGGGGCCGCGTCCGAGCAGTACTTC. The chain recombines TRBV5-1 with TRBJ2-7; 8 nucleotides align to TRBD2. From germline, CDR1 is SGHRS and CDR2 YFSETQ. Trimming cost V 1 base and J 6 bases; bases outside gene matches: 9. The length of the CDR3 is 15 residues.

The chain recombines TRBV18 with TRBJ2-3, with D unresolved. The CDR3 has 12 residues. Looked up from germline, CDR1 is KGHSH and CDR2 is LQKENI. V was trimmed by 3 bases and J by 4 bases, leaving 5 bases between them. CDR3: CASSPPADTQYF. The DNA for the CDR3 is TGTGCCAGCTCACCTCCGGCAGATACGCAGTATTTT.

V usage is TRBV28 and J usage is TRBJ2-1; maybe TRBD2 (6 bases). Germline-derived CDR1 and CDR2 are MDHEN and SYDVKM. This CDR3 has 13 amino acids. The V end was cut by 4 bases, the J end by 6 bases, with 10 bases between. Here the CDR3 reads CASSSPGVNEQFF. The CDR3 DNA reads TGTGCCAGCAGTTCTCCGGGGGTCAATGAGCAGTTCTTC.

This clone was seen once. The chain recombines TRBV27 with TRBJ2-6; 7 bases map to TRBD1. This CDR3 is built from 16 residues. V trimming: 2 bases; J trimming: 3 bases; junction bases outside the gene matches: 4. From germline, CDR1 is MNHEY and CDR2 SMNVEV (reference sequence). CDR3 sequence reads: CASSLGRGLGANVLTF. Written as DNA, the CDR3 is TGTGCCAGCAGTTTAGGAAGGGGGCTTGGGGCCAACGTCCTGACTTTC.

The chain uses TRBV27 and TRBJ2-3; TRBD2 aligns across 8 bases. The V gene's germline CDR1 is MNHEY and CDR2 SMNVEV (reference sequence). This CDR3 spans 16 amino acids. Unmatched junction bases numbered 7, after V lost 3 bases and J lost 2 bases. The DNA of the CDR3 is TGTGCCAGCAGTTTCACCGGGACTAGGTACACAGATACGCAGTATTTT. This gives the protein CASSFTGTRYTDTQYF.

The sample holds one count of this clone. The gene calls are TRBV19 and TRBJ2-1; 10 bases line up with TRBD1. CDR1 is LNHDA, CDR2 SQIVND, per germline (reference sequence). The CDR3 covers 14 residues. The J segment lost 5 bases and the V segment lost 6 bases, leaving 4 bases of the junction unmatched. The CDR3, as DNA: TGTGCCAGTAGCAGGGGGACAGGGGACAATGAGCAGTTCTTC. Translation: CASSRGTGDNEQFF.

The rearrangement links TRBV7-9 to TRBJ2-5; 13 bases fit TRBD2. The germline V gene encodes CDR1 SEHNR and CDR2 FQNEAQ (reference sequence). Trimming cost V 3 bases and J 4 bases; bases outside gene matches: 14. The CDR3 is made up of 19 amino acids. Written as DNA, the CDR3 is TGTGCCAGCAGCTTCCTACTTCCTAGGACTAGCGGGAGTAGAGAGACCCAGTACTTC. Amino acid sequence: CASSFLLPRTSGSRETQYF.

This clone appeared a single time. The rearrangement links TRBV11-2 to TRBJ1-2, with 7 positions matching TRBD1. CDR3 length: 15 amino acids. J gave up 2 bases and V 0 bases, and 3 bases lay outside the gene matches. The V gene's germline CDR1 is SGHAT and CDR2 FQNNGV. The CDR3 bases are TGTGCCAGCAGCTTAGAATTGGGACAGAACTATGGCTACACCTTC. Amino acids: CASSLELGQNYGYTF.

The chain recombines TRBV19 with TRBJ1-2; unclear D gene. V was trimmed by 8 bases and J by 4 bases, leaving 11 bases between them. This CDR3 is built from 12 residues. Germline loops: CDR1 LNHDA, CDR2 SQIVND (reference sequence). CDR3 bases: TGTGCCAGTTCGCTCTTGAGCTATGGCTACACCTTC. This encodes CASSLLSYGYTF. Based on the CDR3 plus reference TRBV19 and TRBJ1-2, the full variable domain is DGGITQSPKYLFRKEGQNVTLSCEQNLNHDAMYWYRQDPGQGLRLIYYSQIVNDFQKGDIAEGYSVSREKKESFPLTVTSAQKNPTAFYLCASSLLSYGYTFGSGTRLTVV.

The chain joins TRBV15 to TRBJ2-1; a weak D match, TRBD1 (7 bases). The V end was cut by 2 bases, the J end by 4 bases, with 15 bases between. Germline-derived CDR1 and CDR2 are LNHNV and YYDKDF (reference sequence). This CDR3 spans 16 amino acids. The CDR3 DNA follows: TGTGCCACCAGCAGACCGGGGGACAGAGCATACAATGAGCAGTTCTTC. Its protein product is CATSRPGDRAYNEQFF.

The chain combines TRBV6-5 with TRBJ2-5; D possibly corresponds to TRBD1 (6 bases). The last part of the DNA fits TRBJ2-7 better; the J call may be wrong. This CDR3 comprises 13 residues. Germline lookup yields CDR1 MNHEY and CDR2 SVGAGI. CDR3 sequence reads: CASSNQGSYEQYF. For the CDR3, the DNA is TGTGCCAGCAGTAATCAGGGGAGCTACGAGCAGTACTTC.

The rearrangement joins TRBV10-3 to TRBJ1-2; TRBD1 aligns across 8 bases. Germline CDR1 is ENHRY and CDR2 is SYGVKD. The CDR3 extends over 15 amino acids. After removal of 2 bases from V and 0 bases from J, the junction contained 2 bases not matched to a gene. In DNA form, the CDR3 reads TGTGCCATCAGTGAGCGGGACAGGCCTAACTATGGCTACACCTTC. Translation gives CAISERDRPNYGYTF.

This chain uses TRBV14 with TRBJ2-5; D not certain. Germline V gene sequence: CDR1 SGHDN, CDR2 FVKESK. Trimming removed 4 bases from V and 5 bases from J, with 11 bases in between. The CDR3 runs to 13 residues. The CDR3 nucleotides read TGTGCCAGCAGCCGTTCGGTAGAGGAGACCCAGTACTTC. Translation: CASSRSVEETQYF. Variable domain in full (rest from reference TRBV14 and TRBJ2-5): EAGVTQFPSHSVIEKGQTVTLRCDPISGHDNLYWYRRVMGKEIKFLLHFVKESKQDESGMPNNRFLAERTGGTYSTLKVQPAELEDSGVYFCASSRSVEETQYFGPGTRLLVL.

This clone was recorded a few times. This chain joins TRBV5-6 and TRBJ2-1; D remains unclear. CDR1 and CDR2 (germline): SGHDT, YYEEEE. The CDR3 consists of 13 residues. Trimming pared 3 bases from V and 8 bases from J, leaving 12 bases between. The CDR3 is CASSSYVGYEQFF. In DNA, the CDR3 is TGTGCCAGCAGCTCCTACGTCGGTTATGAGCAGTTCTTC.

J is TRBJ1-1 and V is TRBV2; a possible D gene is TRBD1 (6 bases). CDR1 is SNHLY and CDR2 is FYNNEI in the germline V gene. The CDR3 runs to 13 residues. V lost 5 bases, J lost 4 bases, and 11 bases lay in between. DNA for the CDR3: TGTGCCAGCAGTACCCAAGGGGGCACTGAAGCTTTCTTT. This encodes CASSTQGGTEAFF.

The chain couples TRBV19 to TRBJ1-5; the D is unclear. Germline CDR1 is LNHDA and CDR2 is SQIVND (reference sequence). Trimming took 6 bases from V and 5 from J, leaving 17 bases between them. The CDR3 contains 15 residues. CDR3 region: CASSNRFSDYQPQHF. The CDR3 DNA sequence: TGTGCCAGTAGCAATCGGTTTTCGGACTATCAGCCCCAGCATTTT.

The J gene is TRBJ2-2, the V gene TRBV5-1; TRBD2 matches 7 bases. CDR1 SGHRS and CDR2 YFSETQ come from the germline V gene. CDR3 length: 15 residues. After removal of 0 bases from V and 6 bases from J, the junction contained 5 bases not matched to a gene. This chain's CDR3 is CASSLDLAEAGELFF. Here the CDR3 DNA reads TGCGCCAGCAGCTTGGACCTAGCGGAAGCCGGGGAGCTGTTTTTT.

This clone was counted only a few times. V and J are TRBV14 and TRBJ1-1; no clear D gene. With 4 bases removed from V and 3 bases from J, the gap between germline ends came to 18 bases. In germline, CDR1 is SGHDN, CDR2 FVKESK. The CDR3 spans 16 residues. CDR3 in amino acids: CASSRATGRVYTEAFF. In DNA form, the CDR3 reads TGTGCCAGCAGCCGAGCGACGGGGAGGGTTTACACTGAAGCTTTCTTT.

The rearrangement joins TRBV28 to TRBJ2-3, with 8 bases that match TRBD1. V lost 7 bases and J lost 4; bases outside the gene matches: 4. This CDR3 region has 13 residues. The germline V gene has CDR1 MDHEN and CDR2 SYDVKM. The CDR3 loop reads CASIRGRSDTQYF. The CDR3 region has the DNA TGTGCCAGCATCAGGGGGCGTTCAGATACGCAGTATTTT.